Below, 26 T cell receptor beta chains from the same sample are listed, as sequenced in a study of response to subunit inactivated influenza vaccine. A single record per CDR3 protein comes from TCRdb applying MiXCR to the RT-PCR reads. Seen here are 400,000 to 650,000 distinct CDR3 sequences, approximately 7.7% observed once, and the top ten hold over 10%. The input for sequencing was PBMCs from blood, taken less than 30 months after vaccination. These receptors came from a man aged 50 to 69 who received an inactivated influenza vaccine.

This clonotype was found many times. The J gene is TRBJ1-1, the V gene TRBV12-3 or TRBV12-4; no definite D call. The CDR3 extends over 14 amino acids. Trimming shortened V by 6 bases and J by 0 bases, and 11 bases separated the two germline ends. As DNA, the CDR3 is TGTGCCAGCAGGACGGGCGGCCTGAACACTGAAGCTTTCTTT. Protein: CASRTGGLNTEAFF.

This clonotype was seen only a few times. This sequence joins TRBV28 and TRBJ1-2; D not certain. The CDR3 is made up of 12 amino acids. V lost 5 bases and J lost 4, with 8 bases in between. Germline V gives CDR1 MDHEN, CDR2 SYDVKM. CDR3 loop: CASSGKPYGYTF. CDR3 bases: TGTGCCAGCAGTGGAAAGCCCTATGGCTACACCTTC.

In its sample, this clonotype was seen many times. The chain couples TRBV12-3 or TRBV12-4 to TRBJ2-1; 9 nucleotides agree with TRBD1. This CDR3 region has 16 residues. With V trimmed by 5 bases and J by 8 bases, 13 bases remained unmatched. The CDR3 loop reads CASSPPGQGRFDEQFF. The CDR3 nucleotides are TGTGCCAGCAGTCCCCCGGGACAGGGTCGCTTTGATGAGCAGTTCTTC.

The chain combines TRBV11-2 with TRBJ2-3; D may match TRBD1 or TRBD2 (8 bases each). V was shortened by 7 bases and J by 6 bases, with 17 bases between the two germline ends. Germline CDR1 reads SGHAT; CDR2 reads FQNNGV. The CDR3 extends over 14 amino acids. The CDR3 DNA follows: TGTGCCAGCAACCACAGGGGGACTAGGGATACGCAGTATTTT. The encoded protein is CASNHRGTRDTQYF.

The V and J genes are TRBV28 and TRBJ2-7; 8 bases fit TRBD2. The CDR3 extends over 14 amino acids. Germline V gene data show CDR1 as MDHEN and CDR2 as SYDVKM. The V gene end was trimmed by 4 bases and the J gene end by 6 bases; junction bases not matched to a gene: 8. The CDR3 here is CASSSISGTSEQYF. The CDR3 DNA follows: TGTGCCAGCAGTTCTATTTCCGGGACTAGCGAGCAGTACTTC.

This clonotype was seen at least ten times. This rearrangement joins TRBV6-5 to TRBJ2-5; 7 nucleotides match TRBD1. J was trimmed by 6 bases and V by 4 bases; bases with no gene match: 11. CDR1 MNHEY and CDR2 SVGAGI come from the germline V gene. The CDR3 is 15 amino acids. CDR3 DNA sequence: TGTGCCAGCAGTTTCCGCGGACAGGCCGTGAAGACCCAGTACTTC. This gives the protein CASSFRGQAVKTQYF.

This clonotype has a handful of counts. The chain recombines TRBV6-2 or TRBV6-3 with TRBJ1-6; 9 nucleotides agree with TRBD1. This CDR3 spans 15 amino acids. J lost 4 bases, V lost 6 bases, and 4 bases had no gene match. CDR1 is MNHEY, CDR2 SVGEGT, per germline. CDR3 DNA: TGTGCCAGCAGGGACGACAGGGGGTATAATTCACCCCTCCACTTT. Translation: CASRDDRGYNSPLHF.

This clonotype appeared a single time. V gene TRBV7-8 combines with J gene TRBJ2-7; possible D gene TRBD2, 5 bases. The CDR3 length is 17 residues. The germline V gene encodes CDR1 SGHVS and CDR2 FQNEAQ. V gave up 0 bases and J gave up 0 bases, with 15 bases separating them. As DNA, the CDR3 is TGTGCCAGCAGCTTAGCGGTTCTCGAGGGCCCCTCCTACGAGCAGTACTTC. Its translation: CASSLAVLEGPSYEQYF.

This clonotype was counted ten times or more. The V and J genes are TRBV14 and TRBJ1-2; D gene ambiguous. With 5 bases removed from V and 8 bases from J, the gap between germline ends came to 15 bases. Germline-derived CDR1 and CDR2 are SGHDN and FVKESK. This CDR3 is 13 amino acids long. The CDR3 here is CASSFSRLEGYTF. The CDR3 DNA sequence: TGTGCCAGCAGCTTTTCTAGGTTGGAGGGCTACACCTTC.

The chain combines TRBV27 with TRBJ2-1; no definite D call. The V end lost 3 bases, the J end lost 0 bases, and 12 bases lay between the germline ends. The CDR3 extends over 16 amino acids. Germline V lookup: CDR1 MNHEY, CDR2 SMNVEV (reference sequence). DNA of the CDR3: TGTGCCAGCAGTTTCATCTCGCAGAGCTCCTACAATGAGCAGTTCTTC. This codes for CASSFISQSSYNEQFF.

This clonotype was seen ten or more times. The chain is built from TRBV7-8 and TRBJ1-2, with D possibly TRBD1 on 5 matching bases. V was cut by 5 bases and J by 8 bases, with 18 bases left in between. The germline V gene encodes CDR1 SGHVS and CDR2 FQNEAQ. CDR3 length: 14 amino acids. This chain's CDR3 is CASSTRVRDGGYTF. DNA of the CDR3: TGTGCCAGCAGCACCCGGGTTAGGGACGGCGGCTACACCTTC.

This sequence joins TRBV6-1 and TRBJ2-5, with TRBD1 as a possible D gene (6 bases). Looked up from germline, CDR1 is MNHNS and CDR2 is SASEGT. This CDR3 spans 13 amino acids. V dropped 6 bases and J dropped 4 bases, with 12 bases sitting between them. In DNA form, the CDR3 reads TGTGCCAGCAGGGACAGTGGCTCAGAGACCCAGTACTTC. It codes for CASRDSGSETQYF.

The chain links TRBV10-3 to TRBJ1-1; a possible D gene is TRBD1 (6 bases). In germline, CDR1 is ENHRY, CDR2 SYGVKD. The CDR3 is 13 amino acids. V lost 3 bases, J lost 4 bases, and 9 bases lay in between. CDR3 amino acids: CAISDTRGTEAFF. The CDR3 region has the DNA TGTGCCATCAGTGATACCAGGGGCACTGAAGCTTTCTTT.

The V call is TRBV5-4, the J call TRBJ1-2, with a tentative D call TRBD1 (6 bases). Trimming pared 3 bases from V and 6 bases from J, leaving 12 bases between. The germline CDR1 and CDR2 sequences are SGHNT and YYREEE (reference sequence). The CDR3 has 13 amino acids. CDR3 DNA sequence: TGTGCCAGCAGCTCGTGGACAGTGGATGGCTACACCTTC. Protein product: CASSSWTVDGYTF.

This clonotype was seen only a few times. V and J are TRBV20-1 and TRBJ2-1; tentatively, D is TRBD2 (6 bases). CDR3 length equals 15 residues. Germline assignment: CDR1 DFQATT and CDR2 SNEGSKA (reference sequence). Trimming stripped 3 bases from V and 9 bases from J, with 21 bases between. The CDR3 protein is CSASPRGVVFVEQFF. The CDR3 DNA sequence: TGCAGTGCTAGCCCCCGCGGGGTGGTGTTTGTTGAGCAGTTCTTC.

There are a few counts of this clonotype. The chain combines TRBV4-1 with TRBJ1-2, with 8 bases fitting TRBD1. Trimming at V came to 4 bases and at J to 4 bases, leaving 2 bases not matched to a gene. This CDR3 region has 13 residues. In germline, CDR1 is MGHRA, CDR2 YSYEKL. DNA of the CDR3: TGCGCCAGCAGCCCCAGGGGGCCCTATGGCTACACCTTC. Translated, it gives CASSPRGPYGYTF.

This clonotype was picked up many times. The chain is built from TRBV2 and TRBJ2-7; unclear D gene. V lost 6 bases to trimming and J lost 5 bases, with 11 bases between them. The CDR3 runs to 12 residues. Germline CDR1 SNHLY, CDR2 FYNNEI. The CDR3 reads CASRASSNEQYF. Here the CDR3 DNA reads TGTGCCAGCAGGGCTAGTTCCAACGAGCAGTACTTC.

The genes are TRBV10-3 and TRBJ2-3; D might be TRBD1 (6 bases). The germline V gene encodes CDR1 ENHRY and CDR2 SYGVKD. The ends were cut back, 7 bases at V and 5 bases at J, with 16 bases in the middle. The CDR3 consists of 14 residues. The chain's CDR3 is CAITPTGGGDTQYF. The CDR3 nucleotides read TGTGCCATCACTCCGACAGGCGGTGGAGATACGCAGTATTTT.

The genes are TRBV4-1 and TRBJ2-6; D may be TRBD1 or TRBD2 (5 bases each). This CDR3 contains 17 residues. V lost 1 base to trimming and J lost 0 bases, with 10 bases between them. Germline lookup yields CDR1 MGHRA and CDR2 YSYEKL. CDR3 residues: CASSQGGRGSGANVLTF. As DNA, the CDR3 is TGCGCCAGCAGCCAAGGGGGACGGGGCTCTGGGGCCAACGTCCTGACTTTC.

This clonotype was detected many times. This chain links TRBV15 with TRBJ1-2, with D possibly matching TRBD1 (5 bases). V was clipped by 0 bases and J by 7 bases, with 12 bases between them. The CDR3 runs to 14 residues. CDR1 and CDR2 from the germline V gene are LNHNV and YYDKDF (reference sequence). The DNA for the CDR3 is TGTGCCACCAGCAGAGATCCTCGGACATCTGGCTACACCTTC. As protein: CATSRDPRTSGYTF.

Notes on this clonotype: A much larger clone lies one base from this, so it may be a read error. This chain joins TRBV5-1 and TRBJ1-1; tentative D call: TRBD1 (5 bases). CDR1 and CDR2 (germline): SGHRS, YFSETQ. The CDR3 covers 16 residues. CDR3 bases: TGCGCCAGCAGCTTGGAACCGGGACGGACGAACAGTGAAGCTTTCTTT. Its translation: CASSLEPGRTNSEAFF.

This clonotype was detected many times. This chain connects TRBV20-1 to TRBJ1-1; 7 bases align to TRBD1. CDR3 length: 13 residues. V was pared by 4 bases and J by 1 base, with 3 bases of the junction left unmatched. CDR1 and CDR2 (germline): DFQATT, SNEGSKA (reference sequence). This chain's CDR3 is CSAIGTENTEAFF. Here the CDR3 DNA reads TGCAGTGCTATAGGGACAGAGAACACTGAAGCTTTCTTT.

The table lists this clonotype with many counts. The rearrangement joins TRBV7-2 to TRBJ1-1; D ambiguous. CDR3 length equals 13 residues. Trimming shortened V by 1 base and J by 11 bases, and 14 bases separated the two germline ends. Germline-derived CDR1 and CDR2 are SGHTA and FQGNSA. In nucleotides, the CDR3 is TGTGCCAGCAGCTTAGGCGGCAGGTTGGGGGCTTTCTTT. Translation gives CASSLGGRLGAFF.

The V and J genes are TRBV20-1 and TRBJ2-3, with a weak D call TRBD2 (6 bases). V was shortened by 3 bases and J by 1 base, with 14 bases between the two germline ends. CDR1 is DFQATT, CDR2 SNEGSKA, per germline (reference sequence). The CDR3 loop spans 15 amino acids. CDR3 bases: TGCAGTGCTAGCCCCCGGGGCGGGGGCACAGATACGCAGTATTTT. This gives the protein CSASPRGGGTDTQYF.

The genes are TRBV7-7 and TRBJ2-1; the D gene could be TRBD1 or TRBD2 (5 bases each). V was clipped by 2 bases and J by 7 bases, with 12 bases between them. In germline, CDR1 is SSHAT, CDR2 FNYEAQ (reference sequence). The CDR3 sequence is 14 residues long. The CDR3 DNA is TGTGCCAGCAGCTTAAATGGGGGTGAGAATGAGCAGTTCTTC. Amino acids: CASSLNGGENEQFF.

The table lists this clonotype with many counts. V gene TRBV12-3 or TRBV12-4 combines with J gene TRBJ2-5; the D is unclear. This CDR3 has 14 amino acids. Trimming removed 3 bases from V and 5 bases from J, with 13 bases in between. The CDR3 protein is CASSFLGPRETQYF. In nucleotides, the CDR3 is TGTGCCAGCAGTTTCTTAGGGCCGAGGGAGACCCAGTACTTC.